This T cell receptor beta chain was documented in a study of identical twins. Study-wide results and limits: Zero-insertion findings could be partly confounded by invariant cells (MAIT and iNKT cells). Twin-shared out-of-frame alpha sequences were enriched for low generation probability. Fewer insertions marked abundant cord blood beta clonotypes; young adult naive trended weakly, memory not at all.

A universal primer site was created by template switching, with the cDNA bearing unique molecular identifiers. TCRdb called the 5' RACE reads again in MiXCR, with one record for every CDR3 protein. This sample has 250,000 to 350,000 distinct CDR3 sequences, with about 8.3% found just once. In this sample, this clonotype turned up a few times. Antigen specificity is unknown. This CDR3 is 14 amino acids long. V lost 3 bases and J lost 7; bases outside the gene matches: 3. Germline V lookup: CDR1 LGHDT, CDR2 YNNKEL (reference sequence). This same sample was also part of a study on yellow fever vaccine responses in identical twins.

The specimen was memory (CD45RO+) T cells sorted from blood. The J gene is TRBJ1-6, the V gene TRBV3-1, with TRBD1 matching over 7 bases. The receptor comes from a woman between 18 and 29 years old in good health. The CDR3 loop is CASSHGTENSPLHF. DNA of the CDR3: TGTGCCAGCAGCCATGGGACAGAGAATTCACCCCTCCACTTT.